A single count supports the clone carrying this T cell receptor (beta chain). Its antigen is as yet unknown. These data come from a study of Ad26.COV2.S vaccination and SARS-CoV-2 variants. The study, taken as a whole, reports: Substantial breadth was reported for post-vaccination spike-specific CD8+ and CD4+ T cells.

TCRdb's table, derived via immunoSEQ multiplex PCR, lists solely in-frame clones and lacks some. The sample lists about 350,000 clones; 90% to 95% were seen once. This CDR3 is 17 amino acids long. J was trimmed by 4 bases and V by 0 bases; bases with no gene match: 6. Germline V lookup: CDR1 ENHRY, CDR2 SYGVKD. The receptor comes from a human donor who had recovered from COVID-19. The source was peripheral blood, collected after recovery from COVID-19. V usage is TRBV10-3 and J usage is TRBJ1-1, with TRBD1 identical over 12 bases. In nucleotides, the CDR3 is TGTGCCATCAGTGAGTCTAGAGGGACAGGGGGCACCACTGAAGCTTTCTTT. Encoded protein: CAISESRGTGGTTEAFF.